These 20 T cell receptor beta chains came from one sample sequenced in a study of glioma-infiltrating T cells. Using RNA template, CDR3s of TCR alpha and beta were amplified with iRepertoire arm-PCR. TCRdb reprocessed the multiplex PCR reads via MiXCR and lists one record per CDR3 protein. The table lists around 180,000 distinct CDR3 sequences, about 40% of them singletons. The sequenced sample consisted of glioma tissue, nonneoplastic brain tissue, or PBMCs (not recorded which). These receptors came from a human donor with low-grade glioma or glioblastoma, undergoing nonglioma brain surgery, or in good health (not recorded which).

This clonotype was detected only a few times. The V call is TRBV12-3 or TRBV12-4, the J call TRBJ2-3, with 9 positions matching TRBD2. The CDR3 loop spans 16 amino acids. V gave up 5 bases and J gave up 2 bases; unmatched junction bases: 8. The CDR3 DNA follows: TGTGCCAGCAGTCCTGGACTAGCGTTAAACACAGATACGCAGTATTTT. Its protein is CASSPGLALNTDTQYF.

This clonotype was detected many times. The chain employs TRBV28 and TRBJ2-3; possibly TRBD2 for D (5 bases). The V end lost 8 bases, the J end lost 4 bases, and 10 bases lay between the germline ends. Germline values: CDR1 MDHEN, CDR2 SYDVKM. There are 12 residues in the CDR3. CDR3 region: CASGGAADTQYF. The CDR3 coding sequence is TGTGCCAGCGGAGGAGCGGCAGATACGCAGTATTTT.

For this clonotype: Possible read error: a much larger clone is one base away. This chain connects TRBV10-3 to TRBJ1-2; tentatively, D is TRBD1 (6 bases). Trimming pared 3 bases from V and 9 bases from J, leaving 11 bases between. Germline CDR1 reads ENHRY; CDR2 reads SYGVKD. The CDR3 runs 12 residues. The CDR3: CAISDLTGSYTF. For the CDR3, the DNA is TGTGCCATCAGTGACCTGACAGGAAGCTACACCTTC.

This clonotype was recorded a few times. This may be a read error: a much more frequent sequence differs by one nucleotide. Since no conserved phenylalanine or tryptophan closes the CDR3, a read error is the likely cause. The V call is TRBV15, the J call TRBJ1-1; D is unclear. Looked up from germline, CDR1 is LNHNV and CDR2 is YYDKDF (reference sequence). The CDR3 sequence is 16 residues long. The germline V and J ends were trimmed by 0 bases and 7 bases, with 18 bases remaining between them. As DNA, the CDR3 is TGTGCCACCAGCAGAGACATCGGGAAACTGTCCCGTGAAGCTTTCCTT. Translating gives CATSRDIGKLSREAFL.

About this clonotype: Compared with germline, one end of the junction differs, possibly owing to a read error. The CDR3 region is CASRQGPGPGVADTQYF. CDR3 nucleotides: TGCGCCAGCAGACAAGGCCCGGGACCAGGTGTTGCAGATACGCAGTATTTT. The rearrangement uses TRBV15 and TRBJ2-3, with D perhaps assigned TRBD1 or TRBD2 (5 bases each). The CDR3 covers 17 residues. In germline, CDR1 is LNHNV, CDR2 YYDKDF (reference sequence).

Concerning this clonotype itself: The junction differs from germline at one of its ends, possibly a read error. The gene calls are TRBV20-1 and TRBJ2-1; unclear D gene. There are 10 residues in the CDR3. Per germline, CDR1 DFQATT and CDR2 SNEGSKA (reference sequence). The CDR3 coding sequence is TGCAGCGTATGCTGGAATGAGCAGTCCTTC. It is translated as CSVCWNEQSF.

Of note for this clonotype: The CDR3 carries no conserved terminal phenylalanine or tryptophan, so it likely arises from a read error. The DNA is omitted, as the CDR3 cannot be located on it reliably, and the CDR3 follows TCRdb's listing. The CDR3 loop is CASSPAPAGAGTKYL. V and J are TRBV27 and TRBJ2-5; the D segment call TRBD2 is taken from the table without a DNA check. Germline V gene data show CDR1 as MNHEY and CDR2 as SMNVEV (reference sequence). Termini included, the CDR3 measures 15 amino acids.

Regarding this clonotype: A much bigger clone sits one base away, suggesting this may be a read error. The chain carries TRBV19 and TRBJ1-1, with D possibly TRBD1 on 5 matching bases. Germline V lookup: CDR1 LNHDA, CDR2 SQIVND (reference sequence). Deletions cut 7 bases from V and 2 bases from J, with 17 bases between. CDR3 length: 15 amino acids. The CDR3 sequence is CASTTLAGVNTEAFF. CDR3 coding DNA: TGTGCCAGTACTACCCTCGCGGGGGTAAACACTGAAGCTTTCTTT.

This clonotype appeared a few times. The chain carries TRBV12-3 or TRBV12-4 and TRBJ2-1; no clear D gene. The CDR3 length is 17 residues. V lost 0 bases, J lost 0 bases, and 12 bases lay in between. Here the CDR3 reads CASSLALWPSSYNEQFF. CDR3 bases: TGTGCCAGCAGTTTAGCGCTGTGGCCGAGCTCCTACAATGAGCAGTTCTTC.

This clonotype was seen ten or more times. V and J are TRBV6-1 and TRBJ2-7, with D hard to call. This CDR3 has 14 residues. CDR1 and CDR2 from the germline V gene are MNHNS and SASEGT. V lost 5 bases and J lost 0, with 11 bases in between. The CDR3 is CASSPRTDSYEQYF. As DNA, the CDR3 is TGTGCCAGCAGTCCTAGGACGGACTCCTACGAGCAGTACTTC.

As to this clonotype: Germline and junction disagree at one end, which may indicate a read error. The chain joins TRBV11-2 to TRBJ2-2, with D perhaps given as TRBD1 or TRBD2 (5 bases each). This CDR3 has 14 amino acids. Germline values: CDR1 SGHAT, CDR2 FQNNGV. The CDR3, as DNA: TGTGCCAGCAGCTTAGAGGGGGTCACCGTGGAGCTGTTTTTT. It encodes CASSLEGVTVELFF. The variable domain in full, completed from reference TRBV11-2 and TRBJ2-2, reads EAGVAQSPRYKIIEKRQSVAFWCNPISGHATLYWYQQILGQGPKLLIQFQNNGVVDDSQLPKDRFSAERLKGVDSTLKIQPAKLEDSAVYLCASSLEGVTVELFFGEGSRLTVL.

This clonotype was recorded many times. V usage is TRBV10-3 and J usage is TRBJ1-5; 10 bases align to TRBD1. Per germline, CDR1 ENHRY and CDR2 SYGVKD. The CDR3 is 18 amino acids. J was trimmed by 1 base and V by 6 bases; bases with no gene match: 12. The CDR3 loop is CAISRGQGGLASNQPQHF. The CDR3 DNA reads as TGTGCCATCAGCCGTGGACAGGGGGGATTAGCAAGCAATCAGCCCCAGCATTTT.

The chain combines TRBV18 with TRBJ1-5; D remains ambiguous. The germline V gene has CDR1 KGHSH and CDR2 LQKENI. The CDR3 is 13 residues long. Trimming stripped 2 bases from V and 3 bases from J, with 5 bases between. CDR3 DNA sequence: TGTGCCAGCTCACCAGTGAACAATCAGCCCCAGCATTTT. This encodes CASSPVNNQPQHF.

This clonotype showed up just a few times. CDR3 bases: TGCGCCAGCAGCCGCGGCGCGGACATAATCCAAGAGACCCAGTACTTC. Translation gives CASSRGADIIQETQYF. V is TRBV4-1 and J is TRBJ2-5, with D possibly being TRBD1 (5 bases). V was trimmed by 4 bases and J by 1 base, leaving 16 bases between them. The V gene's germline CDR1 is MGHRA and CDR2 YSYEKL. The CDR3 is made up of 16 amino acids.

A word on this clonotype: This clone may be a read error of a much larger clone one base away. This chain connects TRBV3-1 to TRBJ2-2, with D possibly TRBD1 on 6 matching bases. CDR1 LGHDT and CDR2 YNNKEL come from the germline V gene (reference sequence). The CDR3 sequence is 13 residues long. In DNA, the CDR3 is TGTGCCAGCAGCCAAGATCTTAAGGGGGAGATGTTTTTT. Translated, it gives CASSQDLKGEMFF.

Remarks on this clonotype: Because the CDR3 is missing its conserved closing phenylalanine or tryptophan, this is likely a read error. CDR3 amino acids: CASTWTAYEQYS. The CDR3 coding sequence is TGTGCCAGCACCTGGACAGCCTACGAGCAGTACTCC. The gene calls are TRBV7-9 and TRBJ2-7; D might be TRBD1 (6 bases). Per germline, CDR1 SEHNR and CDR2 FQNEAQ (reference sequence). Trimming stripped 7 bases from V and 2 bases from J, with 9 bases between. This CDR3 region has 12 residues.

V and J are TRBV2 and TRBJ2-3; no firm D call. CDR3 size: 17 residues. Germline CDR1 SNHLY, CDR2 FYNNEI. The V and J ends lost 3 bases and 1 base respectively, with 17 bases between them. The CDR3 DNA sequence: TGTGCCAGCAGTGACGACCCCCGGCTAGTCGGCACAGATACGCAGTATTTT. This gives the protein CASSDDPRLVGTDTQYF.

The chain carries TRBV5-1 and TRBJ2-5; D is perhaps TRBD2 (6 bases). CDR3 length: 15 residues. V shed 1 base and J shed 1 base, with 11 bases lying between them. CDR1 is SGHRS, CDR2 YFSETQ, per germline. The CDR3 DNA reads TGCGCCAGCAGCTTGAACGCGGGAACCCAAGAGACCCAGTACTTC. Its translation is CASSLNAGTQETQYF.

On this clonotype: Given a much more abundant clone one base away, this may be a read error. The J gene is TRBJ2-7, the V gene TRBV28, with 8 bases fitting TRBD1. Per germline, CDR1 MDHEN and CDR2 SYDVKM. The CDR3 loop spans 13 amino acids. The CDR3 reads CASERQGSHERYF. As DNA, the CDR3 is TGTGCCAGCGAACGACAGGGGTCCCACGAGCGGTACTTC.

This clonotype was seen only a few times. A much larger clone differs from this one at a single base, so this may be a read error. V is TRBV6-2 or TRBV6-3 and J is TRBJ2-2; TRBD1 might be the D (6 bases). Germline V gene lookup returns CDR1 MNHEY and CDR2 SVGEGT. V lost 9 bases and J lost 6, with 17 bases in between. This CDR3 region has 14 residues. The CDR3 here is CARGAQGRPGELFF. The CDR3 bases are TGTGCCAGAGGAGCACAGGGAAGACCCGGGGAGCTGTTTTTT.